This passage covers 24 T cell receptor beta chains from one sample sequenced in a study of blood T cell repertoires in COVID-19. TCRdb's copy holds only in-frame clones and misses some; the assay was immunoSEQ multiplex PCR. The table includes roughly 100,000 clones, about 89% detected once. The sample consisted of peripheral blood. These receptors all stem from a woman in her seventies with acute or convalescent COVID-19.

J is TRBJ2-5 and V is TRBV6-5, with D uncertain. V lost 6 bases, J lost 9 bases, and 14 bases lay in between. The length of the CDR3 is 12 residues. Germline-derived CDR1 and CDR2 are MNHEY and SVGAGI. In DNA, the CDR3 is TGTGCCAGCAGCTATTTGGGTGGGCCCCAGTACTTC. It codes for CASSYLGGPQYF.

The chain uses TRBV9 and TRBJ2-7; 13 bases are a match to TRBD2. V was pared by 2 bases and J by 4 bases, with 6 bases of the junction left unmatched. This CDR3 comprises 16 residues. CDR1 and CDR2 (germline): SGDLS, YYNGEE. This CDR3 is CASSVAPTSGGYEQYF. Written as DNA, the CDR3 is TGTGCCAGCAGCGTGGCCCCGACTAGCGGGGGGTACGAGCAGTACTTC.

The rearrangement links TRBV19 to TRBJ1-6, with 10 bases fitting TRBD1. Per the germline V gene, CDR1 is LNHDA and CDR2 is SQIVND (reference sequence). V was pared by 0 bases and J by 9 bases, with 2 bases of the junction left unmatched. The CDR3 has 15 residues. The CDR3 sequence is CASSIEDRGVSPLHF. The DNA for the CDR3 is TGTGCCAGTAGTATAGAGGACAGGGGGGTTTCACCCCTCCACTTT.

This clone was counted only a few times. This chain links TRBV2 with TRBJ1-6, with 7 bases that match TRBD1. This CDR3 comprises 15 residues. With V trimmed by 4 bases and J by 6 bases, 6 bases remained unmatched. Per germline, CDR1 SNHLY and CDR2 FYNNEI. CDR3 in amino acids: CASSGRGPLNSPLHF. The CDR3 DNA follows: TGTGCCAGCAGTGGGAGGGGGCCCCTTAATTCACCCCTCCACTTT.

The rearrangement uses TRBV6-5 and TRBJ1-2; tentatively, D is TRBD1 (6 bases). Germline loops: CDR1 MNHEY, CDR2 SVGAGI. The V gene lost 2 bases and the J gene lost 4 bases, with 14 bases spanning the gap. The CDR3 has 15 amino acids. This CDR3 is CASSYQLTGSYGYTF. The CDR3 coding sequence is TGTGCCAGCAGTTACCAACTGACAGGATCCTATGGCTACACCTTC.

This clone was seen once. V usage is TRBV19 and J usage is TRBJ2-7; D may be TRBD2 (6 bases). Germline-derived CDR1 and CDR2 are LNHDA and SQIVND (reference sequence). Trimming took off 6 bases at V and 2 bases at J, with 23 bases between the two ends. This CDR3 is 17 amino acids long. The CDR3 coding sequence is TGTGCCAGTAGCTCAGGGAGGTCTTGGGAGGCGGCCTACGAGCAGTACTTC. Its translation: CASSSGRSWEAAYEQYF.

The chain recombines TRBV13 with TRBJ2-1; TRBD2 matches at 13 bases. Germline lookup yields CDR1 PRHDT and CDR2 FYEKMQ (reference sequence). J gave up 1 base and V 5 bases, and 5 bases lay outside the gene matches. The CDR3 is 17 residues long. This CDR3 is CASSPRTSGGSYNEQFF. DNA of the CDR3: TGTGCCAGCAGCCCGAGGACTAGCGGGGGTTCCTACAATGAGCAGTTCTTC.

V gene TRBV27 combines with J gene TRBJ2-3; D is unresolved. V was trimmed by 6 bases and J by 6 bases, leaving 19 bases between them. The CDR3 length is 15 residues. The germline V gene has CDR1 MNHEY and CDR2 SMNVEV (reference sequence). CDR3 protein: CASSTSLGGADTQYF. CDR3 nucleotides: TGTGCCAGCAGCACCTCTCTCGGCGGAGCGGATACGCAGTATTTT.

For the CDR3, the DNA is TGTGCCACCAGCAGAGACACCGGGAGCACCTACGAGCAGTACTTC. Translating gives CATSRDTGSTYEQYF. The chain recombines TRBV15 with TRBJ2-7, with D maybe TRBD2 (6 bases). The CDR3 is 15 amino acids. V lost 0 bases, J lost 2 bases, and 11 bases lay in between. Germline CDR1 reads LNHNV; CDR2 reads YYDKDF (reference sequence).

The V gene is TRBV5-1, the J gene TRBJ1-2; TRBD1 aligns across 7 bases. The CDR3 loop spans 16 amino acids. Unmatched junction bases numbered 13, after V lost 3 bases and J lost 5 bases. Germline assignment: CDR1 SGHRS and CDR2 YFSETQ. CDR3 bases: TGCGCCAGCAGCTCGGGACTTGACAGGGTCTGGTATGGCTACACCTTC. This sequence encodes CASSSGLDRVWYGYTF.

This chain uses TRBV24-1 with TRBJ2-7; a weak D match, TRBD2 (6 bases). Germline V gives CDR1 KGHDR, CDR2 SFDVKD. V shed 6 bases and J shed 3 bases, with 17 bases lying between them. There are 15 residues in the CDR3. CDR3 DNA sequence: TGTGCCACCAGTTCCCCTTCGGGAGTTGGCTACGAGCAGTACTTC. This gives the protein CATSSPSGVGYEQYF.

The chain combines TRBV6-1 with TRBJ2-4; D perhaps matches TRBD1 (6 bases). V dropped 4 bases and J dropped 7 bases, with 20 bases sitting between them. Germline V gene lookup returns CDR1 MNHNS and CDR2 SASEGT. The CDR3 sequence is 16 residues long. The chain's CDR3 is CASSVSPGTPLNIQYF. DNA of the CDR3: TGTGCCAGCAGTGTCAGTCCCGGGACACCTCTCAACATTCAGTACTTC.

This chain joins TRBV6-2 or TRBV6-3 and TRBJ2-3; TRBD2 is a possible D gene (7 bases). The CDR3 length is 15 residues. V shed 4 bases and J shed 2 bases, with 13 bases lying between them. CDR1 and CDR2 (germline): MNHEY, SVGEGT. The CDR3 nucleotides are TGTGCCAGCAGTTGGGGGGGCAGGAACACAGATACGCAGTATTTT. Translating gives CASSWGGRNTDTQYF.

The genes are TRBV3-1 (or the pseudogene TRBV3-2) and TRBJ2-5; 8 bases match TRBD1. J was trimmed by 2 bases and V by 4 bases; bases with no gene match: 6. The CDR3 consists of 15 residues. The germline V gene has CDR1 LGHDT and CDR2 YNNKEL (reference sequence). The CDR3 here is CASSPGQAKQETQYF. In DNA form, the CDR3 reads TGTGCCAGCAGCCCGGGACAGGCCAAACAAGAGACCCAGTACTTC.

This chain uses TRBV29-1 with TRBJ1-1; D gene unclear. Trimming pared 6 bases from V and 0 bases from J, leaving 14 bases between. The CDR3 runs 14 residues. The V gene's germline CDR1 is SQVTM and CDR2 ANQGSEA. CDR3 sequence: CSVRHLAMNTEAFF. DNA for the CDR3: TGCAGCGTGCGACATCTCGCCATGAACACTGAAGCTTTCTTT.

The chain links TRBV27 to TRBJ1-3; D gene uncertain. V was shortened by 6 bases and J by 0 bases, with 12 bases between the two germline ends. CDR1 and CDR2 (germline): MNHEY, SMNVEV (reference sequence). The CDR3 consists of 15 residues. CDR3 DNA: TGTGCCAGCAGAAATGACTTCGGCTCTGGAAACACCATATATTTT. It specifies CASRNDFGSGNTIYF.

V usage is TRBV6-5 and J usage is TRBJ1-2; D is unclear. The length of the CDR3 is 13 residues. The germline V and J ends were trimmed by 10 bases and 8 bases, with 20 bases remaining between them. Germline lookup yields CDR1 MNHEY and CDR2 SVGAGI. CDR3 coding DNA: TGTGCCACCTCGGTTGAGGCCCGCGGAGGCTACACCTTC. Protein product: CATSVEARGGYTF.

This clone has just a few counts. The chain is built from TRBV30 and TRBJ1-4; 7 bases map to TRBD1. Germline V CDR1 and CDR2: GTSNPN, SVGIG (reference sequence). V dropped 7 bases and J dropped 5; count of bases not matched to a gene: 4. The CDR3 has 12 amino acids. The CDR3: CAYRGTNEKLFF. DNA for the CDR3: TGTGCCTACAGGGGTACGAATGAAAAACTGTTTTTT.

This clone turned up a few times. The V and J genes are TRBV6-5 and TRBJ1-1, with D perhaps matching TRBD1 (5 bases). V dropped 4 bases and J dropped 4 bases, with 10 bases sitting between them. Germline V lookup: CDR1 MNHEY, CDR2 SVGAGI. This CDR3 has 13 amino acids. This CDR3 is CASSLGGATEAFF. Here the CDR3 DNA reads TGTGCCAGCAGTTTGGGGGGAGCCACTGAAGCTTTCTTT.

J is TRBJ2-7 and V is TRBV28; weak D call: TRBD1 (6 bases). This CDR3 spans 14 amino acids. Germline V gene data show CDR1 as MDHEN and CDR2 as SYDVKM. With 1 base removed from V and 2 bases from J, the gap between germline ends came to 9 bases. CDR3 loop: CASSLLRTAYEQYF. The CDR3 DNA reads TGTGCCAGCAGTTTATTACGGACAGCCTACGAGCAGTACTTC.

The chain carries TRBV3-1 (or the pseudogene TRBV3-2) and TRBJ2-7, with a weak D call TRBD2 (7 bases). CDR1 and CDR2 from the germline V gene are LGHDT and YNNKEL (reference sequence). Trimming left V 3 bases short and J 0 bases short, with 12 bases between. The CDR3 runs 15 residues. Written as DNA, the CDR3 is TGTGCCAGCAGCCAGGGAGGGGGATACTCCTACGAGCAGTACTTC. This gives the protein CASSQGGGYSYEQYF.

The chain has TRBV7-2 and TRBJ2-3, with D hard to call. This CDR3 is built from 14 residues. Trimming shortened V by 4 bases and J by 2 bases, and 10 bases separated the two germline ends. Per the germline V gene, CDR1 is SGHTA and CDR2 is FQGNSA. CDR3 protein: CASSSYKSTDTQYF. The CDR3 coding sequence is TGTGCCAGCAGCTCCTATAAATCCACAGATACGCAGTATTTT.

The CDR3: CASSSETNYGYTF. The CDR3, as DNA: TGCGCCAGCAGCTCTGAGACAAACTATGGCTACACCTTC. The gene calls are TRBV5-1 and TRBJ1-2; no clear D. The germline V and J ends were trimmed by 3 bases and 2 bases, with 8 bases remaining between them. Germline V gives CDR1 SGHRS, CDR2 YFSETQ. The CDR3 sequence is 13 residues long.

The chain has TRBV9 and TRBJ2-7, with TRBD1 matching 7 bases. In germline, CDR1 is SGDLS, CDR2 YYNGEE. V was pared by 3 bases and J by 5 bases, with 8 bases of the junction left unmatched. This CDR3 region has 14 residues. In DNA, the CDR3 is TGTGCCAGCAGCGCCGGACAGGTTAAGGACGAGCAGTACTTC. Residues: CASSAGQVKDEQYF.